The 13 T cell receptor beta chains presented below share a single source sample, sequenced in a study of OX40 agonist ivuxolimab in advanced cancers. TCRdb keeps only in-frame clones here, not all; method: immunoSEQ multiplex PCR. This table holds 70,000 or so clones, approximately 82% found once. Here the sequenced sample was CD4+ or CD8+ T cells sorted from blood, taken in a trial of the OX40 agonist ivuxolimab. These receptors originate from an adult with an advanced solid tumor such as melanoma, head and neck, liver or kidney cancer.

The chain links TRBV18 to TRBJ1-2, with D possibly being TRBD1 (5 bases). Trimming took 3 bases from V and 4 from J, leaving 12 bases between them. CDR3 length: 14 residues. CDR1 is KGHSH and CDR2 is LQKENI in the germline V gene. CDR3 sequence: CASSPAGTVYGYTF. The DNA of the CDR3 is TGTGCCAGCTCACCGGCCGGGACGGTCTATGGCTACACCTTC.

V and J are TRBV27 and TRBJ2-2; D is uncertain. The germline V gene encodes CDR1 MNHEY and CDR2 SMNVEV (reference sequence). The length of the CDR3 is 11 residues. V was shortened by 7 bases and J by 5 bases, with 5 bases between the two germline ends. In nucleotides, the CDR3 is TGTGCCAGCATCGGGACCGGGGAGCTGTTTTTT. It is translated as CASIGTGELFF.

V gene TRBV9 combines with J gene TRBJ2-3; 9 nucleotides match TRBD2. The CDR3 sequence is 16 residues long. V dropped 3 bases and J dropped 2; count of bases not matched to a gene: 7. The V gene's germline CDR1 is SGDLS and CDR2 YYNGEE. This CDR3 reads CASSAPTSGFTDTQYF. CDR3 sequence (DNA): TGTGCCAGCAGCGCCCCGACTAGCGGTTTCACAGATACGCAGTATTTT. Based on the CDR3 plus reference TRBV9 and TRBJ2-3, the full variable domain is DSGVTQTPKHLITATGQRVTLRCSPRSGDLSVYWYQQSLDQGLQFLIQYYNGEERAKGNILERFSAQQFPDLHSELNLSSLELGDSALYFCASSAPTSGFTDTQYFGPGTRLTVL.

V gene TRBV7-9 combines with J gene TRBJ2-7; 9 bases match TRBD1. The germline gives CDR1 SEHNR, CDR2 FQNEAQ (reference sequence). The J segment lost 5 bases and the V segment lost 7 bases, leaving 12 bases of the junction unmatched. This CDR3 has 15 residues. CDR3 protein: CASIPTGTGIHEQYF. Written as DNA, the CDR3 is TGTGCCAGCATCCCCACCGGGACAGGGATCCACGAGCAGTACTTC.

This chain uses TRBV1 with TRBJ2-7; the listed D gene, TRBD2, was not tested against the DNA. TRBV1 is marked as a pseudogene. CDR3 length equals 14 residues. The CDR3 protein is CTSSEGTLPHEQYF. Here the CDR3 DNA reads TGCACCAGCTCAGAGGGGACTCTTCCCCACGAGCAGTACTTC.

Sample share makes this clone large. This chain uses TRBV19 with TRBJ1-6; D unclear. V dropped 5 bases and J dropped 8 bases, with 7 bases sitting between them. The CDR3 length is 12 residues. Germline V gene sequence: CDR1 LNHDA, CDR2 SQIVND (reference sequence). The CDR3 DNA sequence: TGTGCCAGTAGTGGGCAAGATTCACCCCTCCACTTT. This sequence encodes CASSGQDSPLHF. The full variable domain, in which reference TRBV19 and TRBJ1-6 provide the parts outside the CDR3, is DGGITQSPKYLFRKEGQNVTLSCEQNLNHDAMYWYRQDPGQGLRLIYYSQIVNDFQKGDIAEGYSVSREKKESFPLTVTSAQKNPTAFYLCASSGQDSPLHFGNGTRLTVT.

The chain recombines TRBV6-5 with TRBJ1-1, with a tentative D call TRBD1 (5 bases). Per germline, CDR1 MNHEY and CDR2 SVGAGI. V lost 6 bases and J lost 2, with 13 bases in between. The CDR3 extends over 14 amino acids. CDR3 sequence: CASRAWDGNTEAFF. The CDR3 DNA follows: TGTGCCAGCAGGGCCTGGGACGGTAACACTGAAGCTTTCTTT.

The CDR3 coding sequence is TGTGCCAGCGCCGAAGGGGGACAGACGAACACTGAAGCTTTCTTT. Its protein product is CASAEGGQTNTEAFF. The chain is built from TRBV6-1 and TRBJ1-1; TRBD1 matches 7 bases. Germline CDR1 MNHNS, CDR2 SASEGT. Losses at the gene ends were 8 bases for V and 1 base for J; bases not matched to a gene: 10. The CDR3 loop spans 15 amino acids.

In regard to this clone: At one end the junction does not follow the germline gene, possibly because of a read error. V and J are TRBV27 and TRBJ1-6, with a tentative D call TRBD1 (6 bases). CDR1 is MNHEY, CDR2 SMNVEV, per germline (reference sequence). The CDR3 contains 14 residues. In DNA form, the CDR3 reads TGTGCCAGCAGGTTACAGGGCCCTAATTCACCCCTCTACTTT. The encoded protein is CASRLQGPNSPLYF.

This chain links TRBV9 with TRBJ2-1; 11 nucleotides align to TRBD1. The CDR3 contains 14 residues. V trimming: 4 bases; J trimming: 9 bases; junction bases outside the gene matches: 6. CDR1 is SGDLS, CDR2 YYNGEE, per germline. The CDR3 DNA reads as TGTGCCAGCAGCCCAGGGACAGGGGGACGTGAGCAGTTCTTC. It is translated as CASSPGTGGREQFF.

The rearrangement links TRBV29-1 to TRBJ1-2, with TRBD1 as a possible D gene (5 bases). This CDR3 spans 14 amino acids. The germline gives CDR1 SQVTM, CDR2 ANQGSEA. Between the trimmed V and J ends, which lost 3 bases and 4 bases, there was a span of 15 bases. CDR3 in amino acids: CSVDKAGSTYGYTF. As DNA, the CDR3 is TGCAGCGTTGATAAGGCAGGGAGTACCTATGGCTACACCTTC.

CDR3 DNA sequence: TGTGCTAGTGGAAGGACTAGCGGGACCTTCACAGATACGCAGTATTTT. It specifies CASGRTSGTFTDTQYF. This chain uses TRBV12-5 with TRBJ2-3, with 12 nucleotides matching TRBD2. This CDR3 region has 16 residues. The germline V gene encodes CDR1 LGHNT and CDR2 FRNRAP. The trim removed 6 bases at V and 2 bases at J, leaving 6 bases unmatched.

J is TRBJ1-5 and V is TRBV6-1; no clear D. Trimming removed 8 bases at V and 0 bases at J, with 8 bases between. This CDR3 contains 13 residues. The germline CDR1 and CDR2 sequences are MNHNS and SASEGT. In DNA, the CDR3 is TGTGCCAGCCAAGGGAATAGCAATCAGCCCCAGCATTTT. It specifies CASQGNSNQPQHF.